These T cell receptor beta chains were read from a single sample in a study of blood T cell repertoires in COVID-19. TCRdb's table, derived via immunoSEQ multiplex PCR, lists solely in-frame clones and lacks some. The sample has hundreds of thousands of clones, around four fifths seen once. Material: peripheral blood. Every receptor here comes from a woman older than 75 with active or convalescent COVID-19. CDR3s include the opening cysteine and the closing phenylalanine or tryptophan. The order of the fields is clone size, J gene, CDR3 length, V gene, D gene, CDR3 protein, CDR3 DNA. The D gene is left open where the match is weak. Clone size appears in some rows only: once, few, many, or a class for an expanded clone.

>NA|TRBJ2-3|17|TRBV11-2|TRBD2
CASSLLAGRFSTDTQYF
TGTGCCAGCAGCTTACTAGCGGGACGATTTAGCACAGATACGCAGTATTTT
>few|TRBJ2-7|15|TRBV4-2|NA
CASSLIWAGTYEQYF
TGTGCCAGCAGCCTTATTTGGGCAGGAACCTACGAGCAGTACTTC
>NA|TRBJ1-6|14|TRBV5-5|TRBD1
CASSFGQGASPLHF
TGTGCCAGCAGTTTTGGACAGGGCGCTTCACCCCTCCACTTT
>NA|TRBJ1-1|16|TRBV4-2|NA
CASSQEEGKGNTEAFF
TGTGCCAGCAGCCAAGAGGAGGGGAAGGGGAACACTGAAGCTTTCTTT
>NA|TRBJ2-3|16|TRBV9|TRBD2
CASSATSGGYWDTQYF
TGTGCCAGCAGCGCGACTAGCGGGGGGTACTGGGATACGCAGTATTTT
>once|TRBJ2-2|15|TRBV5-5|NA
CASSALYQNTGELFF
TGTGCCAGCAGCGCGCTCTACCAAAACACCGGGGAGCTGTTTTTT
>NA|TRBJ1-5|12|TRBV28|TRBD1
CASRMKQGRQHF
TGTGCCAGCAGAATGAAACAGGGGAGACAGCATTTT
>NA|TRBJ1-3|16|TRBV7-2|NA
CASSLARVNSGNTIYF
TGTGCCAGCAGCTTAGCCAGGGTAAACTCTGGAAACACCATATATTTT
>NA|TRBJ1-2|12|TRBV11-2|NA
CASSPDKDFYTF
TGTGCCAGCAGCCCCGACAAGGATTTCTACACCTTC
>NA|TRBJ2-3|16|TRBV15|NA
CATSREGSGFTDTQYF
TGTGCCACCAGCAGAGAGGGGAGCGGGTTCACAGATACGCAGTATTTT
>NA|TRBJ2-5|16|TRBV4-2|TRBD2
CASSQSFDIAGQTQYF
TGTGCCAGCAGCCAATCCTTCGACATAGCGGGACAGACCCAGTACTTC
>NA|TRBJ1-1|14|TRBV13|TRBD1
CASSVGQGRTEAFF
TGTGCCAGCAGCGTGGGACAGGGAAGAACTGAAGCTTTCTTT
>few|TRBJ2-7|14|TRBV2|TRBD2
CASSGRGASNEQYF
TGTGCCAGCAGTGGGCGGGGGGCGAGCAACGAGCAGTACTTC
>NA|TRBJ2-1|14|TRBV6-5|TRBD2
CASRGVNSYNEQFF
TGTGCCAGTCGGGGGGTAAACTCCTACAATGAGCAGTTCTTC
>few|TRBJ2-1|16|TRBV28|TRBD2
CASSLSLASGGAGQFF
TGTGCCAGCAGTTTATCTTTGGCTAGCGGGGGGGCTGGGCAGTTCTTC
>NA|TRBJ2-3|12|TRBV7-8|NA
CASSTAGALQYF
TGTGCCAGCAGCACCGCAGGGGCTTTGCAGTATTTT
>NA|TRBJ1-4|15|TRBV7-9|NA
CASSSAVLLGEKLFF
TGTGCCAGCAGCTCCGCGGTCCTCCTCGGGGAAAAACTGTTTTTT
>NA|TRBJ2-7|16|TRBV11-2|NA
CASSLGVKQGGNGQYF
TGTGCCAGCAGCTTAGGGGTAAAGCAGGGAGGAAACGGGCAGTACTTC
>NA|TRBJ2-2|12|TRBV7-3|NA
CASSLGPGELFF
TGTGCCAGCAGCTTAGGCCCCGGGGAGCTGTTTTTT
>NA|TRBJ2-1|13|TRBV11-2|NA
CASSLDRGYEQFF
TGTGCCAGCAGCTTAGACAGGGGTTATGAGCAGTTCTTC
>NA|TRBJ2-3|15|TRBV9|NA
CASSVSGTVGDTQYF
TGTGCCAGCAGCGTTAGCGGGACAGTAGGAGATACGCAGTATTTT
>NA|TRBJ1-1|15|TRBV7-8|NA
CASSTRGLVYTEAFF
TGTGCCAGCAGCACGCGGGGTCTGGTGTATACTGAAGCTTTCTTT
>NA|TRBJ2-7|15|TRBV7-9|TRBD2
CASSLEIAGGYEQYF
TGTGCCAGCAGCTTAGAAATAGCGGGCGGATACGAGCAGTACTTC
>NA|TRBJ1-2|13|TRBV5-6|TRBD1
CASSRTGGDGYTF
TGTGCCAGCAGCCGGACAGGGGGCGACGGCTACACCTTC
>NA|TRBJ2-7|15|TRBV5-5|TRBD2
CASSLGLAGAYEQYF
TGTGCCAGCAGCTTGGGGCTAGCGGGGGCCTACGAGCAGTACTTC
>NA|TRBJ2-3|17|TRBV4-3|TRBD2
CASSQDTTSGSTHTQYF
TGCGCCAGCAGCCAAGATACCACTAGCGGGAGTACCCATACGCAGTATTTT
>NA|TRBJ2-7|14|TRBV28|NA
CASTVERYGTLDPF
TGTGCCAGCACTGTCGAAAGATACGGGACATTAGATCCCTTC
>few|TRBJ2-7|15|TRBV5-1|TRBD2
CASSWAGGRTYEQYF
TGCGCCAGCAGCTGGGCGGGGGGCCGAACCTACGAGCAGTACTTC
>NA|TRBJ1-4|11|TRBV30|NA
CAWGQLEKLFF
TGTGCCTGGGGACAGTTGGAAAAACTGTTTTTT
>NA|TRBJ2-7|14|TRBV6-1|TRBD1
CASSWTGGSYEQYF
TGTGCCAGCAGTTGGACAGGGGGCTCCTACGAGCAGTACTTC
>few|TRBJ2-7|15|TRBV5-4|NA
CASSLGRGPPGEQYF
TGTGCCAGCAGCTTGGGTCGGGGTCCCCCGGGTGAGCAGTACTTC
>NA|TRBJ1-4|13|TRBV7-6|TRBD1
CASRGGAGEKLFF
TGTGCCAGCAGAGGGGGCGCCGGGGAAAAACTGTTTTTT
>NA|TRBJ2-2|16|TRBV5-6|TRBD1
CASSSTGGDDTGELFF
TGTGCCAGCAGCTCGACAGGGGGCGATGACACCGGGGAGCTGTTTTTT
>NA|TRBJ2-3|15|TRBV28|TRBD2
CASILGGGGTDTQYF
TGTGCCAGCATCCTCGGGGGGGGCGGGACAGATACGCAGTATTTT
>NA|TRBJ1-3|17|TRBV9|TRBD1
CASSATGGDSLGNTIYF
TGTGCCAGCAGCGCCACAGGGGGCGACTCTCTTGGAAACACCATATATTTT
>NA|TRBJ2-7|17|TRBV4-1|NA
CASSQDDTDSHTYEQYF
TGCGCCAGCAGCCAAGATGACACGGACAGCCACACCTACGAGCAGTACTTC
>few|TRBJ2-3|16|TRBV10-3|TRBD2
CAISIPSGEITDTQYF
TGTGCCATCAGCATCCCTAGCGGGGAGATTACAGATACGCAGTATTTT
>NA|TRBJ2-3|14|TRBV2|NA
CASSLTPGVDTQYF
TGTGCCAGCAGCCTGACACCGGGGGTGGATACGCAGTATTTT
>NA|TRBJ2-1|13|TRBV5-1|TRBD2
CASKLAGGLEQFF
TGCGCCAGCAAACTAGCGGGAGGGTTGGAGCAGTTCTTC